This is a list of T cell receptor beta chains from one sample in a study of blood T cells in healthy people across ages. MiXCR, run by TCRdb on the 5' RACE reads, gives a single entry per CDR3 protein. The repertoire holds fewer than 2,000,000 distinct CDR3 sequences, around 36% seen once, with around 11% in the top ten. Sequencing was carried out using blood. These TCRs come from a woman in her thirties in good health. Each CDR3 is given with its conserved first and last residue. Fields, in order: V gene, clone size, J gene, D gene, CDR3 protein, CDR3 DNA. D genes are given only for firm matches. The size field is filled for only some rows; it gives once, few, many or a size class.

V: TRBV27
size: NA
J: TRBJ2-3
D: NA
CDR3: CASSLRVRSTDTQYF
DNA: TGTGCCAGCAGCCTGAGGGTCCGAAGCACAGATACGCAGTATTTT

V: TRBV28
size: few
J: TRBJ2-7
D: NA
CDR3: CASIARPSSYEQYF
DNA: TGTGCCAGCATAGCCAGACCAAGCTCCTACGAGCAGTACTTC

V: TRBV20-1
size: few
J: TRBJ2-7
D: TRBD1
CDR3: CSAWTGQSYEQYF
DNA: TGCAGTGCTTGGACAGGGCAATCCTACGAGCAGTACTTC

V: TRBV11-2
size: NA
J: TRBJ1-1
D: NA
CDR3: CASSSRGATNTEAFF
DNA: TGTGCCAGCAGCAGCCGGGGGGCTACTAACACTGAAGCTTTCTTT

V: TRBV5-4
size: NA
J: TRBJ2-7
D: NA
CDR3: CASSSGTVHEQYF
DNA: TGTGCCAGCAGCTCCGGGACTGTCCACGAGCAGTACTTC

V: TRBV20-1
size: NA
J: TRBJ1-2
D: NA
CDR3: CSARDRRGAGYGYTF
DNA: TGCAGTGCTAGAGATAGGCGGGGGGCCGGCTATGGCTACACCTTC

V: TRBV4-1
size: NA
J: TRBJ2-7
D: TRBD1
CDR3: CASSHPTGGDPYEQYF
DNA: TGCGCCAGCAGCCACCCGACAGGGGGAGACCCCTACGAGCAGTACTTC

V: TRBV3-1
size: many
J: TRBJ2-3
D: NA
CDR3: CASEGEDTQYF
DNA: TGTGCCAGCGAGGGGGAGGATACGCAGTATTTT

V: TRBV5-1
size: few
J: TRBJ2-7
D: NA
CDR3: CASSLSRVSGSPYEQYF
DNA: TGCGCCAGCAGCTTGAGCAGAGTGTCAGGTTCTCCCTACGAGCAGTACTTC

V: TRBV5-5
size: NA
J: TRBJ2-1
D: NA
CDR3: CASSLGQRTYNEQFF
DNA: TGTGCCAGCAGCTTGGGACAGCGGACCTACAATGAGCAGTTCTTC

V: TRBV20-1
size: few
J: TRBJ1-1
D: TRBD1
CDR3: CSAGKQGRVDTEAFF
DNA: TGCAGTGCTGGAAAACAGGGGCGGGTCGACACTGAAGCTTTCTTT

V: TRBV6-1
size: NA
J: TRBJ1-1
D: NA
CDR3: CASSELADLSEAFF
DNA: TGTGCCAGCAGTGAATTGGCAGACTTAAGTGAAGCTTTCTTT

V: TRBV20-1
size: NA
J: TRBJ1-5
D: NA
CDR3: CSARGVGETHCNQPQHF
DNA: TGCAGTGCTAGAGGCGTTGGGGAGACGCATTGCAATCAGCCCCAGCATTTT

V: TRBV28
size: few
J: TRBJ2-3
D: NA
CDR3: CASSFGVAVSTDTQYF
DNA: TGTGCCAGCAGTTTCGGGGTAGCGGTAAGCACAGATACGCAGTATTTT

V: TRBV6-1
size: few
J: TRBJ1-6
D: NA
CDR3: CATSLGRGNSPLHF
DNA: TGTGCCACCAGTTTGGGACGTGGGAATTCACCCCTCCACTTT

V: TRBV5-1
size: few
J: TRBJ2-1
D: NA
CDR3: CASSLGTSLANNEQFF
DNA: TGCGCCAGCAGCTTGGGAACCTCTCTAGCGAACAATGAGCAGTTCTTC

V: TRBV27
size: once
J: TRBJ2-1
D: NA
CDR3: CASSLSSRRTYNEQFF
DNA: TGTGCCAGCAGTCTTTCTAGCAGGAGGACCTACAATGAGCAGTTCTTC

V: TRBV4-1
size: many
J: TRBJ2-1
D: TRBD2
CDR3: CASSRDGLAGEYNEQFF
DNA: TGCGCCAGCAGCCGAGATGGACTAGCGGGAGAGTATAATGAGCAGTTCTTC

V: TRBV4-1
size: few
J: TRBJ2-5
D: NA
CDR3: CASNKGGGGGSETQYF
DNA: TGCGCCAGCAATAAAGGGGGCGGCGGGGGTTCAGAGACCCAGTACTTC

V: TRBV4-1
size: NA
J: TRBJ1-5
D: NA
CDR3: CASSFRSSSGDQPQHF
DNA: TGCGCCAGCAGCTTTAGGTCCAGCTCAGGGGATCAGCCCCAGCATTTT

V: TRBV11-2
size: NA
J: TRBJ2-3
D: NA
CDR3: CASSPPGRLGDTQYF
DNA: TGTGCCAGCAGCCCCCCGGGGAGGCTGGGGGATACGCAGTATTTT

V: TRBV24-1
size: few
J: TRBJ2-3
D: NA
CDR3: CATAREAASTDTQYF
DNA: TGTGCCACCGCCCGGGAAGCTGCTAGCACAGATACGCAGTATTTT

V: TRBV6-6
size: NA
J: TRBJ1-5
D: NA
CDR3: CASSYSLRLQPQHF
DNA: TGTGCCAGCAGTTACTCGTTAAGACTCCAGCCCCAGCATTTT

V: TRBV6-6
size: NA
J: TRBJ1-2
D: NA
CDR3: CVSFEGGPWSIYTF
DNA: TGTGTCAGCTTTGAGGGGGGGCCTTGGTCGATCTACACCTTC

V: TRBV5-1
size: few
J: TRBJ2-3
D: NA
CDR3: CASSEATRDIGMTDTQYF
DNA: TGCGCCAGCAGCGAAGCTACCCGGGACATTGGGATGACAGATACGCAGTATTTT